Each of the 31 T cell receptor beta chains below was sequenced from the same sample in a study of yellow fever vaccine responses in identical twins. In TCRdb, the RT-PCR reads were re-called with MiXCR into one record per CDR3 protein. Altogether about 19,000 distinct CDR3 sequences are present, around 65% being singletons, with the ten largest covering about 2.2%. Sequencing used T cells from blood (PBMCs), unsorted or a sorted subset (not recorded which), obtained before or after yellow fever vaccination (not recorded which). These receptors were taken from a woman aged 18-35 years who received the yellow fever vaccine.

The chain couples TRBV29-1 to TRBJ2-3; either TRBD1 or TRBD2 may supply D (5 bases each). This CDR3 is 13 amino acids long. The germline V gene encodes CDR1 SQVTM and CDR2 ANQGSEA. V was clipped by 8 bases and J by 1 base, with 13 bases between them. This CDR3 is CSITWDRTDTQYF. CDR3 bases: TGCAGCATAACCTGGGACCGCACAGATACGCAGTATTTT.

V usage is TRBV10-3 and J usage is TRBJ1-2, with D tentatively TRBD1 (6 bases). This CDR3 is 15 amino acids long. Germline V lookup: CDR1 ENHRY, CDR2 SYGVKD. V was clipped by 4 bases and J by 1 base, with 13 bases between them. Here the CDR3 reads CAISAGDTLNYGYTF. The DNA for the CDR3 is TGTGCCATCAGTGCAGGGGACACCCTTAACTATGGCTACACCTTC.

The V and J genes are TRBV15 and TRBJ2-1; 8 nucleotides agree with TRBD1. This CDR3 comprises 15 residues. V gave up 5 bases and J gave up 4 bases; unmatched junction bases: 7. The germline V gene has CDR1 LNHNV and CDR2 YYDKDF (reference sequence). Here the CDR3 reads CATSVKDRAYNEQFF. The CDR3 DNA reads as TGTGCCACCAGCGTAAAGGACAGGGCATACAATGAGCAGTTCTTC.

The chain is built from TRBV14 and TRBJ2-1; D is possibly TRBD2 (6 bases). This CDR3 has 16 residues. The V end was cut by 4 bases, the J end by 3 bases, with 16 bases between. Germline CDR1 SGHDN, CDR2 FVKESK. The chain's CDR3 is CASSPLAPLDYNEQFF. DNA of the CDR3: TGTGCCAGCAGCCCCCTAGCGCCCCTAGACTACAATGAGCAGTTCTTC.

Here the CDR3 reads CASSQAPGQGYYEQYF. The DNA of the CDR3 is TGCGCCAGCAGCCAAGCTCCGGGACAGGGGTACTACGAGCAGTACTTC. The chain couples TRBV4-1 to TRBJ2-7, with TRBD1 identical over 10 bases. V was pared by 1 base and J by 3 bases, with 6 bases of the junction left unmatched. CDR3 length: 16 amino acids. CDR1 MGHRA and CDR2 YSYEKL come from the germline V gene.

The V call is TRBV11-2, the J call TRBJ2-5; the D gene is possibly TRBD2 (6 bases). The CDR3 is 15 amino acids. CDR1 SGHAT and CDR2 FQNNGV come from the germline V gene. Trimming left V 0 bases short and J 5 bases short, with 13 bases between. CDR3 DNA sequence: TGTGCCAGCAGCTTAGATGGAGGGAGGACGGAGACCCAGTACTTC. It specifies CASSLDGGRTETQYF.

In this sample, this clonotype turned up a few times. This chain uses TRBV6-5 with TRBJ1-5; D is undetermined. Germline loops: CDR1 MNHEY, CDR2 SVGAGI. The CDR3 is 16 amino acids. V was shortened by 0 bases and J by 0 bases, with 9 bases between the two germline ends. As DNA, the CDR3 is TGTGCCAGCAGTTACTCGACGGGATATAGCAATCAGCCCCAGCATTTT. This translates into CASSYSTGYSNQPQHF.

The chain joins TRBV2 to TRBJ2-7; 9 nucleotides line up with TRBD1. Unmatched junction bases numbered 9, after V lost 5 bases and J lost 10 bases. This CDR3 spans 13 amino acids. Germline CDR1 SNHLY, CDR2 FYNNEI. The CDR3 DNA is TGTGCCAGCAGTACGGGACAGGGTTTTTATCAGTACGTC. Protein product: CASSTGQGFYQYV.

The V call is TRBV4-1, the J call TRBJ2-1; the D gene is possibly TRBD2 (5 bases). This CDR3 comprises 16 residues. Germline V CDR1 and CDR2: MGHRA, YSYEKL. The V gene lost 0 bases and the J gene lost 5 bases, with 14 bases spanning the gap. In DNA, the CDR3 is TGCGCCAGCAGCCAAGATCCCCAAGCGGAAAACAATGAGCAGTTCTTC. Translation gives CASSQDPQAENNEQFF.

The rearrangement joins TRBV18 to TRBJ1-2; perhaps TRBD1 as D (5 bases). Between the trimmed V and J ends, which lost 5 bases and 6 bases, there was a span of 10 bases. This CDR3 comprises 12 residues. Germline CDR1 KGHSH, CDR2 LQKENI. The CDR3 region has the DNA TGTGCCAGCTCATGGGACTCGCATGGCTACACCTTC. This codes for CASSWDSHGYTF.

The chain uses TRBV20-1 and TRBJ1-2, with D uncertain. V was shortened by 3 bases and J by 0 bases, with 8 bases between the two germline ends. The CDR3 covers 13 residues. Looked up from germline, CDR1 is DFQATT and CDR2 is SNEGSKA (reference sequence). Written as DNA, the CDR3 is TGCAGTGCTAGGTGGGAAGCTAACTATGGCTACACCTTC. Translated: CSARWEANYGYTF.

This chain links TRBV18 with TRBJ1-5; 7 bases fit TRBD1. Germline CDR1 is KGHSH and CDR2 is LQKENI. The CDR3 has 16 residues. After removal of 3 bases from V and 3 bases from J, the junction contained 8 bases not matched to a gene. CDR3: CASSPAKGAVNQPQHF. Written as DNA, the CDR3 is TGTGCCAGCTCACCGGCCAAGGGGGCCGTCAATCAGCCCCAGCATTTT.

The gene calls are TRBV5-5 and TRBJ2-1, with D uncertain. V was cut by 0 bases and J by 8 bases, with 6 bases left in between. Germline CDR1 and CDR2: SGHKS and YYEKEE (reference sequence). CDR3 length: 12 residues. The CDR3 protein is CASSLGPHEQFF. DNA for the CDR3: TGTGCCAGCAGCTTGGGGCCGCATGAGCAGTTCTTC.

This clonotype has only a few counts. CDR3 amino acids: CASNQGFKNIQYF. The CDR3 DNA is TGTGCCAGCAACCAGGGATTCAAAAACATTCAGTACTTC. The chain couples TRBV6-1 to TRBJ2-4; D is perhaps TRBD1 (5 bases). V gave up 7 bases and J gave up 3 bases, with 10 bases separating them. The V gene's germline CDR1 is MNHNS and CDR2 SASEGT. This CDR3 is built from 13 residues.

This clonotype was recorded once. V gene TRBV9 combines with J gene TRBJ2-2; 7 nucleotides line up with TRBD2. In germline, CDR1 is SGDLS, CDR2 YYNGEE. V gave up 0 bases and J gave up 1 base; unmatched junction bases: 6. CDR3 length: 17 residues. CDR3 in DNA: TGTGCCAGCAGCGTAGATCCTAGCGGTGGGAACACCGGGGAGCTGTTTTTT. Amino acids: CASSVDPSGGNTGELFF.

V gene TRBV28 combines with J gene TRBJ2-1; D is ambiguous. V lost 7 bases, J lost 12 bases, and 19 bases lay in between. The CDR3 has 13 amino acids. The germline V gene has CDR1 MDHEN and CDR2 SYDVKM. The CDR3 reads CASISLASEGQFF. CDR3 DNA: TGTGCCAGCATATCCTTAGCCTCGGAAGGGCAGTTCTTC.

The chain uses TRBV11-3 and TRBJ1-1; no reliable D call. V gave up 5 bases and J gave up 0 bases, with 7 bases separating them. This CDR3 spans 13 amino acids. Germline assignment: CDR1 SGHNT and CDR2 YENEEA. In DNA, the CDR3 is TGTGCCAGCAGCAACGGCTTGAACACTGAAGCTTTCTTT. Its protein is CASSNGLNTEAFF.

V and J are TRBV6-2 or TRBV6-3 and TRBJ2-2; TRBD1 matches at 11 bases. This CDR3 has 18 amino acids. Germline CDR1 MNHEY, CDR2 SVGEGT. Losses at the gene ends were 1 base for V and 4 bases for J; bases not matched to a gene: 8. DNA for the CDR3: TGTGCCAGCAGTTACTTGCCCCCCGGGACAGGGGGCACCGGGGAGCTGTTTTTT. Translating gives CASSYLPPGTGGTGELFF.

The chain carries TRBV2 and TRBJ2-7, with D hard to call. V lost 3 bases, J lost 0 bases, and 9 bases lay in between. Germline-derived CDR1 and CDR2 are SNHLY and FYNNEI. The length of the CDR3 is 14 residues. The CDR3 coding sequence is TGTGCCAGCAGTGACCTTTACAGCTCCTACGAGCAGTACGTC. As protein: CASSDLYSSYEQYV.

This chain uses TRBV20-1 with TRBJ1-4, with 7 bases matching TRBD1. Trimming at V came to 4 bases and at J to 7 bases, leaving 3 bases not matched to a gene. The CDR3 is made up of 12 amino acids. Per the germline V gene, CDR1 is DFQATT and CDR2 is SNEGSKA (reference sequence). CDR3 in DNA: TGCAGTGCTAAGGGACAGAGTGAAAAACTGTTTTTT. As protein: CSAKGQSEKLFF.

This chain links TRBV28 with TRBJ2-7, with 7 bases fitting TRBD2. Germline V gives CDR1 MDHEN, CDR2 SYDVKM. V was clipped by 5 bases and J by 0 bases; unmatched bases: 7. This CDR3 contains 15 residues. CDR3 nucleotide sequence: TGTGCCAGCAGTACGATAGGGGACTACTCCTACGAGCAGTACTTC. Translated, it gives CASSTIGDYSYEQYF.

J is TRBJ2-1 and V is TRBV12-3 or TRBV12-4; D may correspond to TRBD1 or TRBD2 (6 bases each). The length of the CDR3 is 15 residues. V was cut by 0 bases and J by 3 bases, with 9 bases left in between. In nucleotides, the CDR3 is TGTGCCAGCAGTTTAGCGGGGGGCTTCTACAATGAGCAGTTCTTC. This gives the protein CASSLAGGFYNEQFF.

Only one count was recorded for this clonotype. The CDR3 protein is CASSPSAGKGTDTQYF. CDR3 DNA sequence: TGTGCCAGCAGCCCATCCGCAGGGAAGGGGACAGATACGCAGTATTTT. V usage is TRBV28 and J usage is TRBJ2-3, with D possibly TRBD1 on 5 matching bases. V was shortened by 6 bases and J by 3 bases, with 19 bases between the two germline ends. Germline assignment: CDR1 MDHEN and CDR2 SYDVKM. This CDR3 is built from 16 residues.

The CDR3 reads CASSLDRTYNEQFF. The CDR3 DNA sequence: TGCGCCAGCAGCTTAGACAGGACCTACAATGAGCAGTTCTTC. The genes are TRBV5-1 and TRBJ2-1, with TRBD1 as a possible D gene (6 bases). CDR1 SGHRS and CDR2 YFSETQ come from the germline V gene. Trimming took 2 bases from V and 2 from J, leaving 8 bases between them. The CDR3 has 14 amino acids.

Here the CDR3 reads CASKDGFNYGYTF. For the CDR3, the DNA is TGTGCCAGCAAGGACGGATTCAACTATGGCTACACCTTC. This sequence joins TRBV12-3 or TRBV12-4 and TRBJ1-2; D is ambiguous. V dropped 7 bases and J dropped 2 bases, with 11 bases sitting between them. This CDR3 has 13 residues.

The J gene is TRBJ2-7, the V gene TRBV7-2; D uncertain. The CDR3 runs 15 residues. CDR1 is SGHTA and CDR2 is FQGNSA in the germline V gene. V was pared by 1 base and J by 2 bases, with 12 bases between. The CDR3 spells CASSLDSVSTYEQYF. Here the CDR3 DNA reads TGTGCCAGCAGCTTAGACTCAGTGTCGACCTACGAGCAGTACTTC.

The V and J genes are TRBV20-1 and TRBJ2-5, with 8 bases that match TRBD2. This CDR3 is 13 amino acids long. The junction had 4 bases not matched to a gene; V was cut back by 5 bases and J by 2 bases. Germline assignment: CDR1 DFQATT and CDR2 SNEGSKA (reference sequence). CDR3 sequence (DNA): TGCAGTGCTGGGCGGGGGGCACAAGAGACCCAGTACTTC. Amino acid sequence: CSAGRGAQETQYF.

The chain combines TRBV11-3 with TRBJ2-5; TRBD1 aligns across 7 bases. J was trimmed by 6 bases and V by 5 bases; bases with no gene match: 6. CDR3 length: 13 amino acids. Germline V gene sequence: CDR1 SGHNT, CDR2 YENEEA. This CDR3 reads CASSPGTDQTQYF. The CDR3 region has the DNA TGTGCCAGCAGCCCCGGGACAGACCAGACCCAGTACTTC.

Comments on this clonotype: An end of the junction differs from the germline gene, which may be a read error. The V gene is TRBV20-1, the J gene TRBJ2-6; D is undetermined. CDR3 length: 12 residues. CDR1 and CDR2 from the germline V gene are DFQATT and SNEGSKA (reference sequence). CDR3 nucleotides: TGCAGTGCTAGGCTTGGGTCCAACGTCCTGACTTTC. Its protein product is CSARLGSNVLTF.

This clonotype was recorded only once. The chain recombines TRBV28 with TRBJ2-1; D not certain. Germline loops: CDR1 MDHEN, CDR2 SYDVKM. This CDR3 spans 12 amino acids. Trimming stripped 6 bases from V and 5 bases from J, with 8 bases between. The CDR3 spells CASRETNNEQFF. CDR3 in DNA: TGTGCCAGCAGAGAGACCAACAATGAGCAGTTCTTC.

The chain combines TRBV10-3 with TRBJ1-6; no firm D call. Germline V gives CDR1 ENHRY, CDR2 SYGVKD. CDR3 length: 13 residues. V lost 6 bases, J lost 5 bases, and 8 bases lay in between. CDR3: CAISPDHNSPLHF. In nucleotides, the CDR3 is TGTGCCATCAGCCCAGACCATAATTCACCCCTCCACTTT.